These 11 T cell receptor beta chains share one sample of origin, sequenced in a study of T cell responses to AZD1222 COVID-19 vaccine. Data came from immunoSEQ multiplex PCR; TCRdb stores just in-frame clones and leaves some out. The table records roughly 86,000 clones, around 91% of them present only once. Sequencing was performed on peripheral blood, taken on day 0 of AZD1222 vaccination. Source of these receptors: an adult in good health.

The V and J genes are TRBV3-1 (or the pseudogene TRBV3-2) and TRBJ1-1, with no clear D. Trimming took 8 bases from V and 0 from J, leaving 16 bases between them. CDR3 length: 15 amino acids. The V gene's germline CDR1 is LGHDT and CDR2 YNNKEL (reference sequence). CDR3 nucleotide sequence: TGTGCCAGCCCTGAAGGTCAGACGATGAACACTGAAGCTTTCTTT. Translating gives CASPEGQTMNTEAFF.

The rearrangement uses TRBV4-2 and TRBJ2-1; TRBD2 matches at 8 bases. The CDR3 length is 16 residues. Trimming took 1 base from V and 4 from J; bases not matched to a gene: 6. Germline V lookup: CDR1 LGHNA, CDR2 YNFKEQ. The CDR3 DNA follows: TGTGCCAGCAGCCAAGTCTCCAGCGGGAGTTACAATGAGCAGTTCTTC. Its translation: CASSQVSSGSYNEQFF.

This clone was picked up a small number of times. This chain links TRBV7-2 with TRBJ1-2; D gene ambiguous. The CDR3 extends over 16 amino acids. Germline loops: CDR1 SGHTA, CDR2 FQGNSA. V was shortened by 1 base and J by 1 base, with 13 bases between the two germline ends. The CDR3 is CASSLVGTTLNYGYTF. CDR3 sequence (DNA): TGTGCCAGCAGCTTAGTGGGCACCACACTTAACTATGGCTACACCTTC. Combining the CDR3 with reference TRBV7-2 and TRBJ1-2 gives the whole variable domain GAGVSQSPSNKVTEKGKDVELRCDPISGHTALYWYRQSLGQGLEFLIYFQGNSAPDKSGLPSDRFSAERTGGSVSTLTIQRTQQEDSAVYLCASSLVGTTLNYGYTFGSGTRLTVV.

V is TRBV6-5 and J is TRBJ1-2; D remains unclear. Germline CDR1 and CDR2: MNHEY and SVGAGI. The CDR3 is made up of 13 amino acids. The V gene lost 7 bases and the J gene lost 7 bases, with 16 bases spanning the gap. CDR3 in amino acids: CASTPSQPPGYTF. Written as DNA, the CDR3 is TGTGCCAGCACTCCGAGCCAACCCCCTGGCTACACCTTC.

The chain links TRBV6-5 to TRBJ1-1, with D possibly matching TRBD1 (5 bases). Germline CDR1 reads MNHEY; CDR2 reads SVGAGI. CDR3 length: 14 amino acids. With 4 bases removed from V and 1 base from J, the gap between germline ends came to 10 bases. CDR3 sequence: CASSFGQGNTEAFF. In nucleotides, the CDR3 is TGTGCCAGCAGTTTCGGCCAGGGGAACACTGAAGCTTTCTTT.

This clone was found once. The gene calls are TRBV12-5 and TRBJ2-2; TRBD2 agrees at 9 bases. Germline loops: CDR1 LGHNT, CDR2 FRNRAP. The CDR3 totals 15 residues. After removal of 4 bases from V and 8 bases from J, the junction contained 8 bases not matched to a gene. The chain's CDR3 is CASGSGTSLPGELFF. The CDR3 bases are TGTGCTAGTGGTTCCGGGACTAGCCTTCCTGGGGAGCTGTTTTTT.

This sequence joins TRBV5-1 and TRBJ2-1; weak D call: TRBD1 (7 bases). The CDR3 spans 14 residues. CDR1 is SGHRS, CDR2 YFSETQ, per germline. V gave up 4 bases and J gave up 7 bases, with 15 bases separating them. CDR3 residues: CASSMGGQRNEQFF. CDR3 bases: TGCGCCAGCAGCATGGGGGGACAGAGGAATGAGCAGTTCTTC.

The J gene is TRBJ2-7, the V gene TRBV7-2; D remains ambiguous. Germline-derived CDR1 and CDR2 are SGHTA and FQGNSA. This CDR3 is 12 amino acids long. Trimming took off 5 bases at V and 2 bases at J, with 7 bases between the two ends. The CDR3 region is CASSTQPYEQYF. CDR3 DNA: TGTGCCAGCAGCACTCAACCCTACGAGCAGTACTTC.

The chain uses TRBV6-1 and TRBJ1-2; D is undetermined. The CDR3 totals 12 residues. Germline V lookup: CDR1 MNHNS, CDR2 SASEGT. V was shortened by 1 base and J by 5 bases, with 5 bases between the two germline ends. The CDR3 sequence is CASSEGLYGYTF. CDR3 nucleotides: TGTGCCAGCAGTGAAGGGTTGTATGGCTACACCTTC.

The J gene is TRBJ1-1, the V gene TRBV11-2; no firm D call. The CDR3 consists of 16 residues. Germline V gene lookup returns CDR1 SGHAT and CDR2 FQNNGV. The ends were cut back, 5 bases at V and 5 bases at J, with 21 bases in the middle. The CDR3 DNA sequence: TGTGCCAGCAGCCCAGCACCTGAAGGCCGCGGGACTGAAGCTTTCTTT. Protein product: CASSPAPEGRGTEAFF.

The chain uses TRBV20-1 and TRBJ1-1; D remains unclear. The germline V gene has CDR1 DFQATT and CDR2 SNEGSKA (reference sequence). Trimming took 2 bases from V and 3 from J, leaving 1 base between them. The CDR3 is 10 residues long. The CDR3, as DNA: TGCAGTGCTAGACACACTGAAGCTTTCTTT. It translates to CSARHTEAFF.